One and the same sample provided the 3 T cell receptor beta chains below, sequenced in a study of response to subunit inactivated influenza vaccine (dated by TCRdb to 2016 to 2019). To prepare the library, RT-PCR was applied. Sequenced using an Illumina HiSeq 2500. The public sequencing data were trimmed at Q25 with fastp and processed into clonotypes with MiXCR by TCRdb, which kept only in-frame beta chains. Merged by CDR3 protein, the rows form single entries marked with the most common genes and DNA. This sample comprises 450,000 to 600,000 distinct CDR3 sequences, 6.5% to 8% of them detected only once. The top ten hold roughly 13% of the sample. The starting material was PBMCs from blood, obtained about 23 months after vaccination. The receptors were gathered from a man between 50 and 70 years old who received an inactivated influenza vaccine. Donor details come from another sample of the same person, matched by shared clones.

This clonotype was found many times. The rearrangement links TRBV25-1 to TRBJ1-4; weak D call: TRBD1 (5 bases). Looked up from germline, CDR1 is MGHDK and CDR2 is SYGVNS. There are 14 residues in the CDR3. The V and J ends lost 3 bases and 7 bases respectively, with 12 bases between them. The CDR3 coding sequence is TGTGCCAGCAGTGACGGGGGGAGGGGTGAAAAACTGTTTTTT. Protein sequence: CASSDGGRGEKLFF.

This clonotype showed up just a few times. The V call is TRBV30, the J call TRBJ1-5; no clear D gene. This CDR3 comprises 13 residues. Germline V CDR1 and CDR2: GTSNPN, SVGIG (reference sequence). V dropped 3 bases and J dropped 4 bases, with 10 bases sitting between them. This CDR3 reads CAWSNGPNQPQHF. CDR3 in DNA: TGTGCCTGGAGCAACGGACCGAATCAGCCCCAGCATTTT.

The genes are TRBV18 and TRBJ2-4, with D perhaps matching TRBD1 or TRBD2 (5 bases each). The CDR3 has 14 amino acids. V was pared by 3 bases and J by 9 bases, with 15 bases between. In germline, CDR1 is KGHSH, CDR2 LQKENI. For the CDR3, the DNA is TGTGCCAGCTCACCCCGGGACGAGGGCGGCATTCAGTACTTC. It yields the protein CASSPRDEGGIQYF.